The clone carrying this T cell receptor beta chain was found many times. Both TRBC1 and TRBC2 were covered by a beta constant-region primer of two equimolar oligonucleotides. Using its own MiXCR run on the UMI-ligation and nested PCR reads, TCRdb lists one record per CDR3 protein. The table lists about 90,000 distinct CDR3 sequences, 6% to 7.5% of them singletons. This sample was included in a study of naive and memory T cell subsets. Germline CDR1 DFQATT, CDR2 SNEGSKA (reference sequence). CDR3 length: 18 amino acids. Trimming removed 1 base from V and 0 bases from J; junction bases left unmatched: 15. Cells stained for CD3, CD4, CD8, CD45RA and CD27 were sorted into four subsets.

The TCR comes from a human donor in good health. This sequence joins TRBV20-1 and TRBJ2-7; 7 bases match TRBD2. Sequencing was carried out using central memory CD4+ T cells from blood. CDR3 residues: CSARAPASTSLISYEQYF. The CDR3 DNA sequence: TGCAGTGCTAGAGCGCCGGCCTCGACTAGCCTTATCTCCTACGAGCAGTACTTC.